The 9 T cell receptor beta chains presented below share a single source sample, sequenced in a study of blood T cell repertoires in COVID-19. Assay: immunoSEQ multiplex PCR; the TCRdb copy retains only in-frame clones and omits some. The sample contains 120,000 or so clones, about 90% of which appear only once. The sample taken for sequencing was peripheral blood. Source of these receptors: a man between 65 and 85 years old who had recovered from COVID-19.

The V and J genes are TRBV6-2 or TRBV6-3 and TRBJ2-3; D gene uncertain. Per germline, CDR1 MNHEY and CDR2 SVGEGT. The CDR3 runs to 17 residues. Trimming took off 2 bases at V and 0 bases at J, with 15 bases between the two ends. CDR3 bases: TGTGCCAGCAGTTACGCTGTGAGGTCTGGCAGCACAGATACGCAGTATTTT. Translated, it gives CASSYAVRSGSTDTQYF.

The V and J genes are TRBV1 and TRBJ1-3. TRBV1 is marked as a pseudogene. The CDR3 runs 18 residues. The CDR3 loop reads CTSSQEAPPGLPGNTIYF. CDR3 nucleotides: TGCACCAGCAGCCAAGAGGCACCCCCCGGGTTACCTGGAAACACCATATATTTT.

The chain joins TRBV10-3 to TRBJ2-1, with D possibly being TRBD2 (5 bases). V was trimmed by 5 bases and J by 3 bases, leaving 5 bases between them. The germline CDR1 and CDR2 sequences are ENHRY and SYGVKD. There are 12 residues in the CDR3. In nucleotides, the CDR3 is TGTGCCATCAGTAGCGGCTACAATGAGCAGTTCTTC. Translated: CAISSGYNEQFF.

In its sample, this clone ranks as medium-sized. V gene TRBV7-9 combines with J gene TRBJ2-1; D gene unclear. Looked up from germline, CDR1 is SEHNR and CDR2 is FQNEAQ (reference sequence). This CDR3 has 14 residues. The germline V and J ends were trimmed by 3 bases and 6 bases, with 12 bases remaining between them. The CDR3 loop reads CASSLVGSVNEQFF. The CDR3 region has the DNA TGTGCCAGCAGCTTGGTCGGTTCGGTCAATGAGCAGTTCTTC.

The table lists this clone with a count of one. The chain recombines TRBV12-5 with TRBJ2-3; D possibly corresponds to TRBD1 (5 bases). CDR3 length: 13 amino acids. The V gene's germline CDR1 is LGHNT and CDR2 FRNRAP. Trimming pared 3 bases from V and 4 bases from J, leaving 8 bases between. CDR3 bases: TGTGCTAGTGGTTTTGAAGGGGCAGATACGCAGTATTTT. It specifies CASGFEGADTQYF.

The V gene is TRBV4-3, the J gene TRBJ1-1; no reliable D call. The CDR3 has 14 amino acids. Germline V gene lookup returns CDR1 LGHNA and CDR2 YSLEER. V lost 0 bases and J 3 bases, leaving 8 bases between the germline ends. The CDR3 region is CASSQELSYTEAFF. In DNA form, the CDR3 reads TGCGCCAGCAGCCAAGAGTTGAGTTACACTGAAGCTTTCTTT.

This clone was seen many times. V gene TRBV19 combines with J gene TRBJ2-2; maybe TRBD2 (6 bases). Trimming left V 7 bases short and J 7 bases short, with 10 bases between. Germline V gene lookup returns CDR1 LNHDA and CDR2 SQIVND (reference sequence). The CDR3 totals 12 residues. The CDR3 coding sequence is TGTGCCAGTAAGAGGAGGGACGGGGAGCTGTTTTTT. Translated: CASKRRDGELFF.

The V gene is TRBV5-6, the J gene TRBJ1-5; TRBD1 aligns across 8 bases. Germline lookup yields CDR1 SGHDT and CDR2 YYEEEE. This CDR3 spans 14 amino acids. After removal of 2 bases from V and 7 bases from J, the junction contained 5 bases not matched to a gene. CDR3 sequence: CASSFGTGEQPQHF. DNA of the CDR3: TGTGCCAGCAGCTTTGGGACAGGAGAGCAGCCCCAGCATTTT.

In DNA form, the CDR3 reads TGTGCCAGCAGTATAGGGGCGGTGGGCTATGGCTACACCTTC. Its protein is CASSIGAVGYGYTF. The chain is built from TRBV28 and TRBJ1-2, with D perhaps matching TRBD1 (5 bases). The V end lost 5 bases, the J end lost 4 bases, and 14 bases lay between the germline ends. The length of the CDR3 is 14 residues. Per germline, CDR1 MDHEN and CDR2 SYDVKM.